These T cell receptor beta chains were read from a single sample in a study of identical twins. TCRdb fed the 5' RACE reads into MiXCR, producing one record per CDR3 protein. The data hold a few hundred thousand distinct CDR3 sequences, with 8% to 9% observed a single time. These records were also assigned to another study, of yellow fever vaccine responses in identical twins.

Specimen: memory (CD45RO+) T cells sorted from blood. Source of these receptors: a young woman in good health. The CDR3 runs from the conserved cysteine through the conserved F or W. A D gene is named only where the DNA matches it firmly. Expanded clones get a size class; other rows say once, few or many, or leave the size out.

TRBJ1-3 many TRBV3-1 NA TGTGCCAGCGAAGCTGGAAACACCATATATTTT CASEAGNTIYF
TRBJ2-2 NA TRBV5-4 NA TGTGCCAGCAGCCGCCGGGCAGGTCCCGGGGAGCTGTTTTTT CASSRRAGPGELFF
TRBJ2-7 few TRBV12-3/TRBV12-4 TRBD1 TGTGCCAGCAGTATGACGGACAGGGGGCAGGAGCAGTACTTC CASSMTDRGQEQYF
TRBJ1-5 NA TRBV10-3 TRBD1 TGTGCCATCAGTGATGGGACAGGGAATCAGCCCCAGCATTTT CAISDGTGNQPQHF
TRBJ2-3 few TRBV12-3/TRBV12-4 TRBD2 TGTGCCAGCAGCCGTAGCGGGGGGGCTTGGGATACGCAGTATTTT CASSRSGGAWDTQYF
TRBJ2-3 many TRBV3-1 NA TGTGCCAGCAGCCAAGATTTGGGTAATACGCAGTATTTT CASSQDLGNTQYF
TRBJ2-6 many TRBV19 NA TGTGCCAGTAGTACCCTCAAAACTGGGGCCAACGTCCTGACTTTC CASSTLKTGANVLTF
TRBJ1-2 NA TRBV29-1 NA TGCAGCGTTGCGCCGGGTCCCAACTATGGCTACACCTTC CSVAPGPNYGYTF
TRBJ2-3 few TRBV10-3 TRBD2 TGTGCCATCAGTCTCGGAATAAGCGGGGGACCCACAGATACGCAGTATTTT CAISLGISGGPTDTQYF
TRBJ2-1 NA TRBV7-2 NA TGTGCCAGCAGCTTATCCGGACACCTATACAATGAGCAGTTCTTC CASSLSGHLYNEQFF
TRBJ2-1 many TRBV7-9 TRBD2 TGTGCCAGCAGCTCAGGGGTCCTAGCGGGATTAGAGCAGTTCTTC CASSSGVLAGLEQFF
TRBJ2-7 few TRBV12-3/TRBV12-4 TRBD2 TGTGCCAGCAGTCCTTGGACTAGCGGAATCTCCTACGAGCAGTACTTC CASSPWTSGISYEQYF
TRBJ2-5 many TRBV11-2 NA TGTGCCAGCAGTTCCACCAGCAGCGAGACCCAGTACTTC CASSSTSSETQYF
TRBJ2-3 many TRBV7-8 TRBD1 TGTGCCAGCAGCGTAGGGGGCCTCACAGATACGCAGTATTTT CASSVGGLTDTQYF
TRBJ2-2 NA TRBV2 NA TGTGCCAGCAGGATCGGTCCTCTTGAGGAGCTGTTTTTT CASRIGPLEELFF
TRBJ1-6 many TRBV10-3 TRBD1 TGTGCCATCGGAGACAGGGACAGGGGGCCTTCACCCCTCCACTTT CAIGDRDRGPSPLHF
TRBJ1-3 few TRBV7-9 NA TGTGCCAGCACCACTATAGGGGGAGGAAACACCATATATTTT CASTTIGGGNTIYF
TRBJ2-3 NA TRBV3-1 NA TGTGCCAGCAGCCATGTCAGGGGCTACACAGATACGCAGTATTTT CASSHVRGYTDTQYF
TRBJ2-7 NA TRBV2 NA TGTGCCAGCAGCAGGGACATCTCCTACGAGCAGTACTTC CASSRDISYEQYF
TRBJ2-7 NA TRBV15 NA TGTGCCACCAGCAGGACAGGCCCCCGGGACGAGCAGTACTTC CATSRTGPRDEQYF
TRBJ2-4 NA TRBV7-8 NA NA CASSFFGENIQYF
TRBJ1-2 few TRBV24-1 NA TGTGCCACCAGTGATCCTCAGGGGAGGGACTATGGCTACACCTTC CATSDPQGRDYGYTF
TRBJ2-1 many TRBV3-1 TRBD2 TGTGCCAGCAGCCCCACGGGGAAGCGGGAGATCAATGAGCAGTTCTTC CASSPTGKREINEQFF
TRBJ2-7 many TRBV10-3 NA TGTGCCATCAGTGAGTTAGGGATCTACGAGCAGTACTTC CAISELGIYEQYF
TRBJ1-2 many TRBV7-9 NA TGTGCCAGCAGCTTATCAACCACGGTCTATGGCTACACCTTC CASSLSTTVYGYTF
TRBJ1-6 many TRBV5-1 NA TGCGCCAGCAGAACGGGACAAAGGCCCCTCCACTTT CASRTGQRPLHF